The following is a T cell receptor beta chain sequence with its context. No antigen is known for it. Within one base of it there is no much larger clone, and no base qualities were kept. From a lookup of the germline V gene, CDR1 and CDR2 are SGHDT and YYEEEE. Its CDR3 holds 15 amino acids, cysteine through phenylalanine. Only the CDR3 region is kept as DNA, spanning 45 bases read in frame from base 1. The germline V and J ends show losses of 0 bases and 9 bases respectively, and no gene match explains 6 bases of the junction. Total RNA was isolated from unfractionated whole blood collected in Tempus Blood RNA tubes. As TCR sequencing controls, roughly five healthy volunteers were used, with blood taken at day 0, 2 weeks and 6 weeks. Library preparation attached unique molecular identifiers to individual cDNA molecules for quantitative, reproducible TCR counting. For every blood RNA sample, sequencing covered both the TCR alpha and TCR beta chains. Under the source paper's analysis protocol: Samples had a median of roughly 98,000 TCRs, with a range from roughly 23,224 to 700,000. The Decombinator software suite was used to annotate the V, J and CDR3 of the TCR reads. To make PS versus PT1 abundance plots, every sample was subsampled to the same number of TCRs (28,000). Expanded TCRs were defined as absent before sensitization and observed at least eight times at the 2-week time point. TCRdb reprocessing: public reads trimmed at Q25 with fastp, clones called with MiXCR, in-frame beta chains kept. Each CDR3 protein gets just one entry, which takes the most common genes and DNA from the rows behind it. The V and J calls and clone size are TCRdb's, not the authors'. The sample contains more than 100,000 distinct CDR3 sequences, around 8.5% of them found a single time. Of the sample, 1.1% to 1.5% falls within the top ten clones.

The data were taken from a study of human T cells and chemical hapten exposure (dated by TCRdb to the early 2020s). Study-level background: Libraries were pooled for sequencing, and variation in per-sample TCR yields was attributed mainly to small differences in library volumes within the pool. In alopecia patients, the study followed how the peripheral blood TCR repertoire changed in vivo over primary and secondary sensitization to diphenylcyclopropenone (DPC), a hapten. The research as a whole found: The number of TCRs above 1 in 1000 frequency did not change with DPC sensitization; there was no evidence of global repertoire structure alterations. After repeated subsampling, the strength of the expansion versus patch-test correlation and the threshold at which it became significant changed.

The sequencing sample was made of whole blood. The chain is made from TRBV5-6 and TRBJ2-1; TRBD2 lines up with 10 middle nucleotides. The origin of this receptor is a human donor in good health. Some clones in this sample may be carry-over from other donors' samples. Donor details come from another sample of the same person, matched by shared clones. The CDR3 region: CASSLDSGREGEQFF. The bases are TGTGCCAGCAGCTTGGACAGCGGGAGGGAGGGTGAGCAGTTCTTC.